Sequencing of this T cell receptor beta chain was carried out in a study of blood T cells in healthy people across ages. For the second PCR, which ran for roughly 7 to 11 cycles, a sample-barcoded 5' primer and a J-beta primer mix were used. TCRdb used MiXCR to reprocess the 5' RACE reads, holding one entry per CDR3 protein. Of hundreds of thousands of distinct CDR3 sequences in the sample, under 55% are singletons; the top ten hold under 30%. V trimming: 1 base; J trimming: 7 bases; junction bases outside the gene matches: 9. Germline assignment: CDR1 LNHNV and CDR2 YYDKDF (reference sequence). The CDR3 consists of 16 residues.

The sequence came from a man older than 75 in good health. This chain uses TRBV15 with TRBJ2-1; 8 bases fit TRBD2. Sequencing was carried out using blood. The CDR3, as DNA: TGTGCCACCAGCAGAGTCAAGCGGGAGTTTGGTAATGAGCAGTTCTTC. Translation gives CATSRVKREFGNEQFF.